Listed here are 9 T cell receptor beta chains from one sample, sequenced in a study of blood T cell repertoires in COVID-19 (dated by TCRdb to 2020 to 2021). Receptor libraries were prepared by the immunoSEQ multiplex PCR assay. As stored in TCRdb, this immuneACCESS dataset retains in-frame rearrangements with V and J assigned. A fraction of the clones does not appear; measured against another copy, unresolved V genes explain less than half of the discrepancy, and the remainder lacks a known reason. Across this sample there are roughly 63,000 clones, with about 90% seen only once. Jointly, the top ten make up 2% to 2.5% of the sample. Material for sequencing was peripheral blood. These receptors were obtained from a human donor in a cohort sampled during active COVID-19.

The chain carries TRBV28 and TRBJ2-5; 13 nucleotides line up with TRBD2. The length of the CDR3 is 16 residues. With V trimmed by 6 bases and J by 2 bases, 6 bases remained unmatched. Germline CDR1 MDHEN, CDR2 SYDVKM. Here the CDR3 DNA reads TGTGCCAGCAGGGACGGGACTAGCGGGATTCAAGAGACCCAGTACTTC. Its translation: CASRDGTSGIQETQYF.

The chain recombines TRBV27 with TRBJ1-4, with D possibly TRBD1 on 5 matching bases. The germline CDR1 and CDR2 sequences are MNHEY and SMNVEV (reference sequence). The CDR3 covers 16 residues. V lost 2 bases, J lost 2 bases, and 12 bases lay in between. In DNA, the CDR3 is TGTGCCAGCAGTTTACGGCCGGGACTGACTAATGAAAAACTGTTTTTT. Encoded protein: CASSLRPGLTNEKLFF.

The CDR3: CSVGQGRSRNTEAFF. The CDR3 DNA follows: TGCAGCGTCGGACAGGGGCGTAGTAGGAACACTGAAGCTTTCTTT. The chain uses TRBV29-1 and TRBJ1-1; 9 nucleotides align to TRBD1. The V and J ends lost 6 bases and 1 base, in that order; junction bases with no gene match: 9. The CDR3 has 15 residues. Germline CDR1 and CDR2: SQVTM and ANQGSEA.

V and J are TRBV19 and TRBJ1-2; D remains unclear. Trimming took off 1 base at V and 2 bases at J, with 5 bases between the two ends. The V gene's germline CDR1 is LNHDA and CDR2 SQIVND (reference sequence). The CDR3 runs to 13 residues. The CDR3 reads CASSIGLNYGYTF. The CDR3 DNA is TGTGCCAGTAGTATAGGTCTAAACTATGGCTACACCTTC. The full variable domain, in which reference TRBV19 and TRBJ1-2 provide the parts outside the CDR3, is DGGITQSPKYLFRKEGQNVTLSCEQNLNHDAMYWYRQDPGQGLRLIYYSQIVNDFQKGDIAEGYSVSREKKESFPLTVTSAQKNPTAFYLCASSIGLNYGYTFGSGTRLTVV.

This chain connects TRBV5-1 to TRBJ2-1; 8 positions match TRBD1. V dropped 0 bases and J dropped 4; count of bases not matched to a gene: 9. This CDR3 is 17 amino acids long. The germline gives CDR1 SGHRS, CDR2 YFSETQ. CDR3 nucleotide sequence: TGCGCCAGCAGCTTGGTTGCGGGCAGGGGGCTGTACAATGAGCAGTTCTTC. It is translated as CASSLVAGRGLYNEQFF.

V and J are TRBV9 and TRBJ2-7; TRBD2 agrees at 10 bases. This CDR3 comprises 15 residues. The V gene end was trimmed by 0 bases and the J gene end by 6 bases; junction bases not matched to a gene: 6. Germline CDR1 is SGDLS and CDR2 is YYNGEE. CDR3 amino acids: CASSVDLLAGVEQYF. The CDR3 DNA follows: TGTGCCAGCAGCGTAGATCTCCTAGCGGGAGTCGAGCAGTACTTC.

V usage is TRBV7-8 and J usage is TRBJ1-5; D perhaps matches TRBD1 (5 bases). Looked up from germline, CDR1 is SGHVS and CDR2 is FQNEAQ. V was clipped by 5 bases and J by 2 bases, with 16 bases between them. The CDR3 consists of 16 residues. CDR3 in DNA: TGTGCCAGCAGCGCGAGCGACAGAGTGCGCAATCAGCCCCAGCATTTT. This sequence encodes CASSASDRVRNQPQHF.

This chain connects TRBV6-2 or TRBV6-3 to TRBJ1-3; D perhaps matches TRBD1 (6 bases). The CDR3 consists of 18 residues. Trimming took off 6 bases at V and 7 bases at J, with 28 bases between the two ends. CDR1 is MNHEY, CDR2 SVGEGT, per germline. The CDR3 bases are TGTGCCAGCAGCAAGAACCGGGACACTACTCGAGAGGGGAACACCATATATTTT. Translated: CASSKNRDTTREGNTIYF.

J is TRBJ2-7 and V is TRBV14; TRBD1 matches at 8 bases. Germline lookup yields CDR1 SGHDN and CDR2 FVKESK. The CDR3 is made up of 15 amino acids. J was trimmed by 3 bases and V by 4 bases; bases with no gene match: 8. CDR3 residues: CASSRPGTGFYEQYF. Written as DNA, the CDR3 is TGTGCCAGCAGCCGCCCCGGGACAGGATTCTACGAGCAGTACTTC.